This T cell receptor beta chain emerged from a study of long-term antiretroviral therapy in people with HIV. Notes on the study in general: ART adherence, viral resistance and therapy changes were undocumented.

There are 15 residues in the CDR3. V lost 7 bases, J lost 2 bases, and 5 bases stayed unmatched. Germline CDR1 and CDR2: SGHRS and YFSETQ. Runs used v3.0 of the immunoSEQ assay and were done at survey level. Each sample had sequencing targeting about 40,000-50,000 T-cell genomes. Repertoires were generated with immunoSEQ multiplex PCR, while TCRdb's copy carries only in-frame clones and drops some. The data show several thousand clones, approximately 84% seen once. Points on this clone: The antigen remains unidentified.

Before they underwent DNA extraction, samples held 1-10 million cryopreserved PBMC. The sample was unsorted PBMCs, taken 2.5 to 2.7 years before starting antiretroviral therapy. The chain uses TRBV5-1 and TRBJ2-3; 12 bases fit TRBD1. This sequence was found in a man aged 35-49 years with HIV. Here the CDR3 reads CASSGQGASTDTQYF. CDR3 DNA sequence: TGCGCCAGCTCGGGACAGGGGGCTTCCACAGATACGCAGTATTTT.